Each of the 11 T cell receptor beta chains below was sequenced from the same sample in a study of T cells in Graves' hyperthyroidism and ophthalmopathy. Amplification targeted TCR beta CDR3 regions from RNA transcripts. First-round RT-PCR of the TCR CDR3 relied on the HTBI primer set. TCRdb reprocessed the multiplex PCR reads via MiXCR and lists one record per CDR3 protein. The sample carries 250,000 to 300,000 distinct CDR3 sequences, roughly 19% recorded once. The material sequenced was blood. The receptors originated from a man aged 45-60 years with Graves' ophthalmopathy.

Ten or more counts support this clonotype. The chain is built from TRBV28 and TRBJ1-2; D gene uncertain. Germline V gene sequence: CDR1 MDHEN, CDR2 SYDVKM. V lost 5 bases and J 1 base, leaving 14 bases between the germline ends. There are 15 residues in the CDR3. The CDR3 nucleotides are TGTGCCAGCAGTATTCCCACGGGCGGTAACTATGGCTACACCTTC. Its protein product is CASSIPTGGNYGYTF.

This clonotype was seen more than once but under ten times. The chain recombines TRBV6-2 or TRBV6-3 with TRBJ2-3; 15 nucleotides align to TRBD2. The CDR3 runs 21 residues. J lost 1 base, V lost 5 bases, and 16 bases had no gene match. From germline, CDR1 is MNHEY and CDR2 SVGEGT. The chain's CDR3 is CASSREEGLAGGPPGTDTQYF. The CDR3 DNA reads TGTGCCAGCAGTCGAGAAGAAGGACTAGCGGGAGGGCCTCCTGGCACAGATACGCAGTATTTT.

This clonotype was seen more than once but under ten times. V and J are TRBV27 and TRBJ2-7, with 7 bases matching TRBD1. V lost 6 bases and J lost 5; bases outside the gene matches: 10. The CDR3 has 14 amino acids. Germline CDR1 reads MNHEY; CDR2 reads SMNVEV (reference sequence). CDR3: CASSTQDRFDEQYF. The CDR3 nucleotides read TGTGCCAGCAGCACCCAGGACAGGTTCGACGAGCAGTACTTC.

The sample holds many counts of this clonotype. The genes are TRBV29-1 and TRBJ2-2, with D possibly being TRBD1 (5 bases). Trimming removed 3 bases at V and 5 bases at J, with 16 bases between. Germline V CDR1 and CDR2: SQVTM, ANQGSEA. This CDR3 has 15 amino acids. The CDR3 DNA sequence: TGCAGCGTTGAGGGCCAGGGTTTAGGGACCGGGGAGCTGTTTTTT. This gives the protein CSVEGQGLGTGELFF.

This clonotype was counted a few times. The genes are TRBV18 and TRBJ2-7; D is unclear. The CDR3 runs 14 residues. Trimming cost V 8 bases and J 1 base, with 15 bases left between them. Germline V gives CDR1 KGHSH, CDR2 LQKENI. CDR3 residues: CASSLLLESYEQYF. The CDR3 DNA sequence: TGTGCCAGCAGTTTATTACTCGAATCCTACGAGCAGTACTTC.

Of note for this clonotype: A read error may produce the germline difference seen at one junction end. The V gene is TRBV20-1, the J gene TRBJ1-1; weak D call: TRBD1 (5 bases). CDR3 length equals 15 residues. Germline loops: CDR1 DFQATT, CDR2 SNEGSKA (reference sequence). CDR3: CSARPPIILDTEAFF. CDR3 in DNA: TGCAGTGCCAGGCCCCCGATTATATTGGACACTGAAGCCTTCTTT.

Ten or more counts support this clonotype. The chain employs TRBV2 and TRBJ1-1; the match to TRBD1 covers 7 bases. V lost 8 bases to trimming and J lost 5 bases; unmatched junction nucleotides: 14. Germline CDR1 reads SNHLY; CDR2 reads FYNNEI. The CDR3 covers 15 residues. CDR3 DNA: TGTGCCAGCCGTCTGGATGGAGGGGGCTGGACTGAAGCTTTCTTT. Protein product: CASRLDGGGWTEAFF.

Note on this clonotype: A much larger clone differs from this one at a single base, so this may be a read error. This chain joins TRBV2 and TRBJ1-4; a possible D gene is TRBD1 (5 bases). Germline CDR1 SNHLY, CDR2 FYNNEI. V lost 11 bases to trimming and J lost 2 bases, with 12 bases between them. The CDR3 consists of 13 residues. The CDR3 bases are TGTGCCTGCACCCGGGACACTAATGAAAAACTGTTTTTT. It is translated as CACTRDTNEKLFF.

The chain combines TRBV20-1 with TRBJ1-1; 11 positions match TRBD1. CDR1 is DFQATT and CDR2 is SNEGSKA in the germline V gene (reference sequence). V gave up 1 base and J gave up 1 base; unmatched junction bases: 11. The CDR3 has 18 residues. CDR3 coding DNA: TGCAGTGCTAGAGGGTGGCCGGACAGGGGGCAGGCGAACACTGAAGCTTTCTTT. Encoded protein: CSARGWPDRGQANTEAFF.

The chain uses TRBV11-3 and TRBJ2-7, with 10 bases fitting TRBD1. The CDR3 contains 14 residues. V was clipped by 0 bases and J by 9 bases; unmatched bases: 5. Germline CDR1 reads SGHNT; CDR2 reads YENEEA. CDR3 sequence: CASSLEGQGLRQYF. The CDR3 nucleotides read TGTGCCAGCAGCTTAGAGGGACAGGGGTTAAGGCAGTACTTC. The whole variable domain, remainder taken from reference TRBV11-3 and TRBJ2-7, is EAGVVQSPRYKIIEKKQPVAFWCNPISGHNTLYWYLQNLGQGPELLIRYENEEAVDDSQLPKDRFSAERLKGVDSTLKIQPAELGDSAVYLCASSLEGQGLRQYFGPGTRLTVT.

Many counts were recorded for this clonotype. The V call is TRBV11-2, the J call TRBJ2-7, with D hard to call. The CDR3 length is 13 residues. Germline V CDR1 and CDR2: SGHAT, FQNNGV. Trimming removed 4 bases from V and 5 bases from J, with 12 bases in between. The CDR3 here is CASSSAVGNEQYF. DNA of the CDR3: TGTGCCAGCAGCTCTGCCGTGGGGAACGAGCAGTACTTC.